This T cell receptor beta chain was identified in a study of T cell responses to AZD1222 COVID-19 vaccine. Trimming stripped 7 bases from V and 8 bases from J, with 14 bases between. This CDR3 spans 11 amino acids. The germline V gene has CDR1 SQVTM and CDR2 ANQGSEA. Study conclusions and caveats: The sample set comprised mostly white British donors with more females, and clonal diversity was possibly underestimated. It was only after the peak T cell response that any repertoires were sampled.

Profiled with immunoSEQ multiplex PCR; TCRdb holds only in-frame clones, not every one. The sample lists about 100,000 clones; around nine tenths were seen once. Comments on this clone: Antigen: not known.

The receptor was derived from an adult in good health. J is TRBJ1-2 and V is TRBV29-1, with D perhaps TRBD1 (6 bases). Sequences were derived from peripheral blood, sampled on day 0 of AZD1222 vaccination. In nucleotides, the CDR3 is TGCAGCGCCCCCAGGGGAGGAGGCTACACCTTC. Its protein is CSAPRGGGYTF.